The subject of this entry is one T cell receptor beta chain. The CDR3 contains 13 residues. Germline assignment: CDR1 SGHNT and CDR2 YENEEA. With 4 bases removed from V and 13 bases from J, the gap between germline ends came to 19 bases. This specimen belongs to a study of T cell clones after liver transplantation. The overall study: Tolerant meant at least one year fully off immunosuppression without liver enzymes above twice normal.

This table comes from immunoSEQ multiplex PCR, and its TCRdb copy is limited to in-frame clones, with some not included. The table has roughly 65,000 clones, 80% to 95% seen once; the top ten hold 0.9% to 1%. This sample comprised CD4+ T cells from blood, obtained less than 28 months after liver transplant. This sequence was found in a human patient who received a liver transplant. The T cells may come from the graft donor. This rearrangement joins TRBV11-3 to TRBJ1-2; D possibly corresponds to TRBD1 (6 bases). CDR3 residues: CASSSLATGSATF. CDR3 DNA: TGTGCCAGCAGCTCACTAGCAACAGGGTCTGCCACCTTC.